Listed below are T cell receptor beta chains from one sample, sequenced in a study of blood T cell repertoires in COVID-19. The protocol was immunoSEQ multiplex PCR, while the TCRdb copy is restricted to in-frame clones and leaves out a portion. The sample shows 110,000 or so clones, 85% to 90% of them seen only once. Sequencing was carried out using peripheral blood. These receptors originate from a woman in her forties or fifties with acute or convalescent COVID-19. Both conserved end residues are part of each CDR3. D genes are given only for firm matches. Not every row has a clone size; where given, it reads once, few, many or a size class.

NA | TRBJ2-3 | TRBV13 | TRBD2 | TGTGCCAGCAGCTTAGGTCCTAGCGGTAGCACAGATACGCAGTATTTT | CASSLGPSGSTDTQYF
NA | TRBJ2-7 | TRBV28 | NA | TGTGCCTCCCGACTAGGACCTGACGAGCAGTACTTC | CASRLGPDEQYF
NA | TRBJ1-1 | TRBV6-2/TRBV6-3 | TRBD1 | TGTGCCAGCAGTTACTCGACAGGGGGCGCTGACACTGAAGCTTTCTTT | CASSYSTGGADTEAFF
NA | TRBJ2-6 | TRBV13 | NA | TGTGCCAGCAGCTTTCGCAGCTCTGGGGCCAACGTCCTGACTTTC | CASSFRSSGANVLTF
NA | TRBJ2-2 | TRBV7-9 | NA | TGTGCCAGCGAAACAGCGAACACCGGGGAGCTGTTTTTT | CASETANTGELFF
NA | TRBJ1-6 | TRBV24-1 | NA | TGTGCCACCATACTGCGGCCTGATTCACCCCTCCACTTT | CATILRPDSPLHF
once | TRBJ1-2 | TRBV29-1 | TRBD1 | TGCAGCGTTGACGGACAGGGCGAAGGCTACACCTTC | CSVDGQGEGYTF
NA | TRBJ1-5 | TRBV18 | NA | TGTGCCAGCTCAATGTACAGGGATAGCAATCAGCCCCAGCATTTT | CASSMYRDSNQPQHF
NA | TRBJ1-1 | TRBV30 | NA | TGTGCCTGGAGTCGGAGGGAAGCTTTCTTT | CAWSRREAFF
NA | TRBJ1-3 | TRBV6-1 | NA | TGTGCCAGCAGTGAAGGAGGCGAACGATCGGTCACCATATATTTT | CASSEGGERSVTIYF
NA | TRBJ2-1 | TRBV28 | NA | TGTGCCAGCAGTTCCCTCTACAATGAGCAGTTCTTC | CASSSLYNEQFF
once | TRBJ2-5 | TRBV2 | TRBD2 | TGTGCCAGCCTAGCGGGGGGGCTGGAGACCCAGTACTTC | CASLAGGLETQYF
once | TRBJ1-2 | TRBV4-1 | NA | TGCGCCAGCAGCCAAGGTCGGCAGGGGAAAAACTATGGCTACACCTTC | CASSQGRQGKNYGYTF
NA | TRBJ1-5 | TRBV2 | NA | TGTGCCAGCAGTTACAGGATTAATCAGCCCCAGCATTTT | CASSYRINQPQHF
NA | TRBJ1-3 | TRBV9 | NA | TGTGCCAGCAGCGGAGGAGGAAACACCATATATTTT | CASSGGGNTIYF
NA | TRBJ1-5 | TRBV19 | NA | TGTGCCAGTAGTCTAACCTGGGCGAGAGTTTCCAATCAGCCCCAGCATTTT | CASSLTWARVSNQPQHF
NA | TRBJ2-2 | TRBV24-1 | NA | TGTGCCACCGAACGGGATTACACCGGGGAGCTGTTTTTT | CATERDYTGELFF
NA | TRBJ1-5 | TRBV21-1 | NA | TGTGCCAGCAGCATTCACGGGTTTCAGCCCCAGCATTTT | CASSIHGFQPQHF
NA | TRBJ1-2 | TRBV12-3/TRBV12-4 | NA | TGTGCCAGCAGTTTGACAGAGGCGGGGGGCTACACCTTC | CASSLTEAGGYTF
NA | TRBJ1-2 | TRBV5-6 | TRBD1 | TGTGCCAGCAGCCTTAACAGGGGAGGCTATGGCTACACCTTC | CASSLNRGGYGYTF
NA | TRBJ1-2 | TRBV14 | TRBD1 | TGTGCCAGCAGCGCTCCCCGGGACAGCTATGGCTACACCTTC | CASSAPRDSYGYTF
NA | TRBJ1-1 | TRBV30 | NA | TGTGCCTGGAGTGCCGGGTTCCGCACTGAAGCTTTCTTT | CAWSAGFRTEAFF
NA | TRBJ1-3 | TRBV7-3 | NA | TGTGCCAGCAGCGTATCAGGGTCTGGAAACACCATATATTTT | CASSVSGSGNTIYF
NA | TRBJ1-1 | TRBV7-6 | NA | TGTGCCAGCAGCTTAAGGGGCAGTTTTACCACTGAAGCTTTCTTT | CASSLRGSFTTEAFF
NA | TRBJ1-1 | TRBV5-6 | NA | TGTGCCAGCAGCCCTCAGTTCCCAGGGGCGAACACTGAAGCTTTCTTT | CASSPQFPGANTEAFF
NA | TRBJ2-3 | TRBV5-4 | TRBD2 | TGTGCCAGCAATCGGGGAGGGAAGGGAACAGATACGCAGTATTTT | CASNRGGKGTDTQYF
NA | TRBJ1-6 | TRBV9 | TRBD1 | TGTGCCAGCAGCGCGACAGGGAAATCACCCCTCCACTTT | CASSATGKSPLHF
NA | TRBJ1-1 | TRBV19 | TRBD1 | TGTGCCAGTAGTATTATCGAGACAGGGTCGGCTGAAGCTTTCTTT | CASSIIETGSAEAFF
NA | TRBJ2-3 | TRBV11-2 | TRBD1 | TGTGCCAGCAGCCGGGGACAGGGAGGGACAGATACGCAGTATTTT | CASSRGQGGTDTQYF
NA | TRBJ1-1 | TRBV28 | NA | TGTGCCAGCGGCCGCGGCGGAGGAGGTACCACTGAAGCTTTCTTT | CASGRGGGGTTEAFF
NA | TRBJ1-2 | TRBV7-9 | TRBD1 | TGTGCCAGCAGTTCCACCGACAGGGCTAACTATGGCTACACCTTC | CASSSTDRANYGYTF
NA | TRBJ2-7 | TRBV19 | NA | TGTGCCAGTAGTATCGGACTGGGATTCTACGAGCAGTACTTC | CASSIGLGFYEQYF
NA | TRBJ1-5 | TRBV28 | TRBD1 | TGTGCCGTGGCGGCACAGGGGAAAGGGCAGCCCCAGCATTTT | CAVAAQGKGQPQHF
NA | TRBJ2-5 | TRBV12-3/TRBV12-4 | NA | TGTGCCAGCAGCTGGGGGGATCAAGAGACCCAGTACTTC | CASSWGDQETQYF
NA | TRBJ2-1 | TRBV6-5 | NA | TGTGCCAGTTCCTTAGCGGACGGATACAATGAGCAGTTCTTC | CASSLADGYNEQFF
NA | TRBJ2-3 | TRBV5-4 | NA | TGTGCCAGCAGCTCCGCTAGAGATACGCAGTATTTT | CASSSARDTQYF
NA | TRBJ1-5 | TRBV3-1/TRBV3-2 | NA | TGTGCCAGCAGCCAGGTAGGAGGGAAAAAGGCTCAGCCCCAGCATTTT | CASSQVGGKKAQPQHF
once | TRBJ2-3 | TRBV28 | NA | TGTGCCAGCAGCCAAGGCTCCGGGGGCACAGATACGCAGTATTTT | CASSQGSGGTDTQYF
NA | TRBJ1-2 | TRBV5-1 | NA | TGCGCCAGCAGCTTGAACAGGGAGACTAATGGCTACACCTTC | CASSLNRETNGYTF
NA | TRBJ1-6 | TRBV19 | NA | TGTGCCAGTAGGCCCGAGGGCTGGGATAATTCACCCCTCCACTTT | CASRPEGWDNSPLHF
once | TRBJ2-1 | TRBV11-2 | TRBD2 | TGTGCCAGCAGCTCGAGGTTTGGGACTAACGCTTACAATGAGCAGTTCTTC | CASSSRFGTNAYNEQFF
NA | TRBJ1-5 | TRBV15 | NA | TGTGCCACCAGCAGGGGTAGGGGCGCCGGATCTTCGGATCAGCCCCAGCATTTT | CATSRGRGAGSSDQPQHF
NA | TRBJ1-2 | TRBV12-3/TRBV12-4 | TRBD1 | TGTGCCAGCAGTTGGGGGGCAGGGGGTGGCTACACCTTC | CASSWGAGGGYTF
NA | TRBJ2-7 | TRBV11-2 | NA | TGTGCCAGCAGCTTCCCTCTTGGGGGGTTCGTGACCTACGAGCAGTACTTC | CASSFPLGGFVTYEQYF
NA | TRBJ1-2 | TRBV28 | TRBD1 | TGTGCCAGCAGTTCCGGGGGGGCCACAGGGGCGCCCTATGGCTACACCTTC | CASSSGGATGAPYGYTF
NA | TRBJ1-5 | TRBV18 | NA | TGTGCCAGCTCCCGTTTGGGAGGGGATCAGCCCCAGCATTTT | CASSRLGGDQPQHF
few | TRBJ1-1 | TRBV18 | TRBD1 | TGTGCCAGCTCGCGGGACAGGAACACTGAAGCTTTCTTT | CASSRDRNTEAFF
NA | TRBJ2-5 | TRBV11-1 | NA | TGTGCCAGCAGCACGCAGGCAGAGACCCAGTACTTC | CASSTQAETQYF
NA | TRBJ1-1 | TRBV5-1 | TRBD1 | TGCGCCAGCAGCTTACAGGGGAGGACTGAAGCTTTCTTT | CASSLQGRTEAFF
NA | TRBJ1-4 | TRBV7-9 | NA | TGTGCCAGCAGCCCATGGGACAAGAATGAAAAACTGTTTTTT | CASSPWDKNEKLFF
few | TRBJ1-2 | TRBV4-1 | TRBD1 | TGCGCCAGCAGCCAAGAGACAGGGGGTGGCTACACCTTC | CASSQETGGGYTF
NA | TRBJ2-1 | TRBV4-3 | TRBD2 | TGCGCCAGCAGCCAATCGGTGTTAGCGGGACTCCTTATGACCTACAATGAGCAGTTCTTC | CASSQSVLAGLLMTYNEQFF
once | TRBJ1-2 | TRBV20-1 | NA | TGCAGTGCATATGGAGGGAATGGCTACACCTTC | CSAYGGNGYTF